What follows are 20 T cell receptor beta chains derived from one specimen sequenced in a study of CD8 T cells in ankylosing spondylitis. TCRdb reanalysed the 5' RACE reads using MiXCR and keeps one entry per CDR3 protein. The sample consists of approximately 220,000 distinct CDR3 sequences, 8% to 11% of them appearing once. The source material was blood, either unsorted or a sorted T cell fraction (not recorded which). These receptors all come from a male donor with ankylosing spondylitis or in good health (not recorded which).

In this sample, this clonotype turned up many times. This chain links TRBV6-1 with TRBJ2-3; TRBD2 aligns across 7 bases. The CDR3 extends over 15 amino acids. CDR1 is MNHNS, CDR2 SASEGT, per germline. The junction had 7 bases not matched to a gene; V was cut back by 6 bases and J by 1 base. DNA of the CDR3: TGTGCCAGCAGCCGGGGGGTCCTGGGCACAGATACGCAGTATTTT. Amino acids: CASSRGVLGTDTQYF.

This clonotype was counted a few times. The V gene is TRBV28, the J gene TRBJ1-1, with 8 bases fitting TRBD1. With V trimmed by 2 bases and J by 6 bases, 8 bases remained unmatched. CDR3 length equals 15 residues. The V gene's germline CDR1 is MDHEN and CDR2 SYDVKM. The DNA for the CDR3 is TGTGCCAGCAGTTTACCCCCGGGACAGGCTGCTGAAGCTTTCTTT. It codes for CASSLPPGQAAEAFF.

This clonotype was seen at least ten times. The chain carries TRBV9 and TRBJ2-5; maybe TRBD2 (5 bases). CDR1 SGDLS and CDR2 YYNGEE come from the germline V gene. There are 13 residues in the CDR3. Trimming stripped 3 bases from V and 0 bases from J, with 6 bases between. The CDR3 nucleotides read TGTGCCAGCAGCGACGGGAACCAAGAGACCCAGTACTTC. It is translated as CASSDGNQETQYF.

In this sample, this clonotype turned up a few times. V usage is TRBV7-9 and J usage is TRBJ2-1, with D unclear. Germline CDR1 SEHNR, CDR2 FQNEAQ (reference sequence). V was clipped by 8 bases and J by 9 bases, with 17 bases between them. The CDR3 extends over 13 amino acids. CDR3 protein: CASSNVEGPEQFF. CDR3 DNA: TGTGCCAGCTCTAACGTCGAAGGGCCTGAGCAGTTCTTC.

This clonotype was found many times. The CDR3 sequence is CSALTSGDTQYF. As DNA, the CDR3 is TGCAGTGCTTTGACTAGCGGGGATACGCAGTATTTT. The V gene is TRBV20-1, the J gene TRBJ2-3, with 10 bases identical to TRBD2. Unmatched junction bases numbered 2, after V lost 5 bases and J lost 6 bases. This CDR3 has 12 amino acids. Per the germline V gene, CDR1 is DFQATT and CDR2 is SNEGSKA (reference sequence).

This clonotype was seen many times. The chain combines TRBV24-1 with TRBJ2-7, with 7 nucleotides matching TRBD1. Germline CDR1 KGHDR, CDR2 SFDVKD. The CDR3 extends over 13 amino acids. V lost 2 bases and J lost 3; bases outside the gene matches: 0. The CDR3 spells CATSDSGGYEQYF. The CDR3 nucleotides read TGTGCCACCAGTGATTCAGGGGGCTACGAGCAGTACTTC.

This clonotype was counted ten times or more. This chain's CDR3 is CASSLEHEQYF. CDR3 bases: TGCGCCAGCAGCTTGGAGCACGAGCAGTACTTC. The rearrangement joins TRBV5-1 to TRBJ2-7; D remains unclear. Per the germline V gene, CDR1 is SGHRS and CDR2 is YFSETQ. The ends were cut back, 0 bases at V and 5 bases at J, with 3 bases in the middle. There are 11 residues in the CDR3.

This clonotype has a count of ten or more. The chain has TRBV12-3 or TRBV12-4 and TRBJ2-5, with a weak D call TRBD2 (6 bases). V lost 4 bases, J lost 5 bases, and 17 bases lay in between. The CDR3 has 15 amino acids. The chain's CDR3 is CASSWGLKSGETQYF. As DNA, the CDR3 is TGTGCCAGCAGTTGGGGACTGAAAAGCGGGGAGACCCAGTACTTC.

This chain joins TRBV29-1 and TRBJ2-5, with 13 bases that match TRBD2. This CDR3 region has 16 residues. With V trimmed by 5 bases and J by 5 bases, 11 bases remained unmatched. Germline lookup yields CDR1 SQVTM and CDR2 ANQGSEA. CDR3 residues: CSVRTSGGQPLETQYF. The DNA for the CDR3 is TGCAGCGTTAGGACTAGCGGGGGACAACCTCTCGAGACCCAGTACTTC.

There are many counts of this clonotype. The genes are TRBV5-1 and TRBJ2-3; D gene ambiguous. The CDR3 spans 12 residues. Trimming took off 1 base at V and 6 bases at J, with 6 bases between the two ends. Looked up from germline, CDR1 is SGHRS and CDR2 is YFSETQ. The CDR3 DNA sequence: TGCGCCAGCAGCTTGAATCGGGATACGCAGTATTTT. Protein: CASSLNRDTQYF.

Note on this clonotype: A much larger clonotype is one base distant, so this may be a read error. The chain joins TRBV6-1 to TRBJ1-2; perhaps TRBD1 as D (5 bases). Germline V gives CDR1 MNHNS, CDR2 SASEGT. The CDR3 is 14 amino acids. The CDR3 nucleotides read TGTGCCAGTGGGACGGGAGGGAGGAGCTATGGCTACCCCTTC. This gives the protein CASGTGGRSYGYPF.

The table lists this clonotype with a few counts. The rearrangement joins TRBV30 to TRBJ2-1, with 10 bases lining up with TRBD2. CDR3 length: 17 amino acids. With V trimmed by 2 bases and J by 2 bases, 9 bases remained unmatched. Germline-derived CDR1 and CDR2 are GTSNPN and SVGIG (reference sequence). The CDR3 reads CAWSSPLLAGAYNEQFF. The CDR3 DNA sequence: TGTGCCTGGAGTTCCCCACTTCTAGCGGGGGCCTACAATGAGCAGTTCTTC.

CDR3 coding DNA: TGCGCCAGCAGTCAACCGCCCTCGGCTGACCAAGAGACCCAGTACTTC. Its protein is CASSQPPSADQETQYF. The rearrangement uses TRBV23-1 and TRBJ2-5; D gene unclear. TRBV23-1 falls under the ORF class, with uncertain function. This CDR3 region has 16 residues. The V and J ends lost 2 bases and 0 bases respectively, with 13 bases between them.

The J gene is TRBJ2-5, the V gene TRBV19, with TRBD2 identical over 7 bases. Germline V gene data show CDR1 as LNHDA and CDR2 as SQIVND (reference sequence). The CDR3 is 16 residues long. V lost 5 bases, J lost 3 bases, and 12 bases stayed unmatched. CDR3 nucleotide sequence: TGTGCCAGTAGTCCTCGGCCTAGCGGTACCAAAGAGACCCAGTACTTC. It translates to CASSPRPSGTKETQYF.

This clonotype was recorded many times. The chain recombines TRBV11-3 with TRBJ2-3; 8 positions agree with TRBD1. Unmatched junction bases numbered 8, after V lost 4 bases and J lost 2 bases. The CDR3 runs to 16 residues. In germline, CDR1 is SGHNT, CDR2 YENEEA. This chain's CDR3 is CASSSTGQGATDTQYF. DNA of the CDR3: TGTGCCAGCAGCTCTACTGGCCAGGGGGCCACAGATACGCAGTATTTT.

On this clonotype: One end of the junction varies from germline; a read error may be responsible. V gene TRBV15 combines with J gene TRBJ2-3; 8 positions agree with TRBD1. Germline V gene lookup returns CDR1 LNHNV and CDR2 YYDKDF (reference sequence). This CDR3 has 18 amino acids. This chain's CDR3 is CAISRINRGKGLTDTQYF. The CDR3 bases are TGTGCCATCAGCAGAATAAACAGGGGGAAGGGCCTCACAGATACGCAGTATTTT.

This clonotype was seen only a few times. The V call is TRBV28, the J call TRBJ2-7; 12 bases align to TRBD1. The V segment lost 6 bases and the J segment 3 bases; nucleotides outside the gene matches: 6. This CDR3 region has 15 residues. The germline V gene has CDR1 MDHEN and CDR2 SYDVKM. The CDR3 protein is CASSRGQGAFYEQYF. The DNA for the CDR3 is TGTGCCAGCAGCAGGGGACAGGGGGCCTTCTACGAGCAGTACTTC.

This clonotype appeared a few times. Here the CDR3 DNA reads TGTGCCATCAGTGAGGGGACCGGACTCACCTCCTACGAGCAGTACTTC. This translates into CAISEGTGLTSYEQYF. The rearrangement links TRBV10-3 to TRBJ2-7; D assignment may be TRBD1 or TRBD2 (5 bases each). V was shortened by 2 bases and J by 0 bases, with 14 bases between the two germline ends. Germline lookup yields CDR1 ENHRY and CDR2 SYGVKD. The CDR3 has 16 residues.

In this sample, this clonotype turned up many times. The rearrangement uses TRBV20-1 and TRBJ1-6, with 9 nucleotides matching TRBD1. The J segment lost 9 bases and the V segment lost 1 base, leaving 4 bases of the junction unmatched. The germline V gene encodes CDR1 DFQATT and CDR2 SNEGSKA (reference sequence). This CDR3 region has 14 residues. DNA of the CDR3: TGCAGTGCTAGAGTGGGGACAGGGAGTTCACCCCTCCACTTT. Protein: CSARVGTGSSPLHF.

The chain couples TRBV18 to TRBJ2-7; D is ambiguous. This CDR3 is 13 amino acids long. V was clipped by 6 bases and J by 5 bases, with 14 bases between them. Looked up from germline, CDR1 is KGHSH and CDR2 is LQKENI. CDR3 loop: CASSPPLVDEQYF. Written as DNA, the CDR3 is TGTGCCAGCTCGCCTCCCTTGGTAGACGAGCAGTACTTC.